Shown below are 29 T cell receptor beta chains from a single sample sequenced in a study of shared clonotypes between healthy human individuals. This table comes from immunoSEQ multiplex PCR, and its TCRdb copy is limited to in-frame clones, with some not included. The repertoire consists of approximately 1.5 million clones, with 98% occurring once and the leading ten covering around 0.47%. The sample comprised naive CD4+ T cells sorted from blood. The subset was: CD45RA+ positively selected. These receptors were obtained from a young man in good health.

The rearrangement links TRBV19 to TRBJ2-1; D is possibly TRBD1 (6 bases). The germline V and J ends were trimmed by 3 bases and 12 bases, with 15 bases remaining between them. The CDR3 sequence is 13 residues long. Germline V gene data show CDR1 as LNHDA and CDR2 as SQIVND (reference sequence). CDR3 nucleotide sequence: TGTGCCAGTAGTATCTCTCGAGACAGGCCGCAGTTCTTC. It codes for CASSISRDRPQFF.

The rearrangement uses TRBV5-8 and TRBJ1-5; D unclear. The CDR3 sequence is 13 residues long. Per germline, CDR1 SGHTS and CDR2 YDEGEE. Trimming cost V 6 bases and J 9 bases, with 16 bases left between them. The DNA for the CDR3 is TGTGCCAGCACTGGGCCAGGCCTGGGGCCCCAGCATTTT. It encodes CASTGPGLGPQHF.

The rearrangement links TRBV9 to TRBJ2-1; a weak D match, TRBD2 (5 bases). Trimming cost V 1 base and J 4 bases, with 15 bases left between them. Germline loops: CDR1 SGDLS, CDR2 YYNGEE. This CDR3 is 16 amino acids long. CDR3 region: CASSVSPSPSYNEQFF. As DNA, the CDR3 is TGTGCCAGCAGCGTATCTCCTAGCCCATCGTACAATGAGCAGTTCTTC.

V usage is TRBV11-2 and J usage is TRBJ2-1, with 8 bases that match TRBD2. The ends lost 4 bases at V and 2 bases at J; junction bases unmatched: 4. The CDR3 has 15 residues. Germline V gives CDR1 SGHAT, CDR2 FQNNGV. CDR3 nucleotides: TGTGCCAGCAGCTCTCGGGAGGGCCCCTACAATGAGCAGTTCTTC. It specifies CASSSREGPYNEQFF.

V is TRBV11-2 and J is TRBJ2-7; D not certain. Germline assignment: CDR1 SGHAT and CDR2 FQNNGV. CDR3 size: 12 residues. Trimming took 5 bases from V and 0 from J, leaving 5 bases between them. The CDR3 loop reads CASSPLSYEQYF. In DNA form, the CDR3 reads TGTGCCAGCAGCCCTCTCTCCTACGAGCAGTACTTC.

CDR3 DNA: TGTGCCAGCAGCTTAGGGGTCCTAGTCCTCGAGCAGTACTTC. Its protein is CASSLGVLVLEQYF. The chain couples TRBV11-2 to TRBJ2-7; D is unclear. The germline gives CDR1 SGHAT, CDR2 FQNNGV. V lost 1 base to trimming and J lost 6 bases, with 13 bases between them. The CDR3 has 14 residues.

The V call is TRBV5-1, the J call TRBJ1-1, with a tentative D call TRBD1 (5 bases). The V and J ends lost 4 bases and 4 bases respectively, with 14 bases between them. The CDR3 length is 14 residues. The germline CDR1 and CDR2 sequences are SGHRS and YFSETQ. CDR3 region: CASSDGGGGTEAFF. Here the CDR3 DNA reads TGCGCCAGCAGCGACGGTGGGGGAGGCACTGAAGCTTTCTTT.

This rearrangement joins TRBV7-8 to TRBJ2-1; 11 bases agree with TRBD2. CDR1 and CDR2 from the germline V gene are SGHVS and FQNEAQ. The CDR3 sequence is 16 residues long. The junction had 3 bases not matched to a gene; V was cut back by 5 bases and J by 0 bases. CDR3 in amino acids: CASSTTSGSSYNEQFF. For the CDR3, the DNA is TGTGCCAGCAGCACAACTAGCGGGAGCTCCTACAATGAGCAGTTCTTC. The full variable domain, completed using reference TRBV7-8 and TRBJ2-1, is GAGVSQSPRYKVAKRGQDVALRCDPISGHVSLFWYQQALGQGPEFLTYFQNEAQLDKSGLPSDRFFAERPEGSVSTLKIQRTQQEDSAVYLCASSTTSGSSYNEQFFGPGTRLTVL.

The V call is TRBV5-4, the J call TRBJ2-7, with 7 bases identical to TRBD2. This CDR3 contains 15 residues. Germline CDR1 is SGHNT and CDR2 is YYREEE (reference sequence). V shed 1 base and J 4 bases; nucleotides not matched to a gene: 8. DNA for the CDR3: TGTGCCAGCAGCTTGAGTCTGGGGGGGTTGTACGAGCAGTACTTC. This translates into CASSLSLGGLYEQYF.

V and J are TRBV2 and TRBJ1-2; 9 nucleotides align to TRBD1. The CDR3 is 13 residues long. V lost 8 bases and J lost 4; bases outside the gene matches: 5. The germline V gene encodes CDR1 SNHLY and CDR2 FYNNEI. CDR3 region: CASGQGSGYGYTF. Written as DNA, the CDR3 is TGTGCCAGCGGACAGGGGTCGGGCTATGGCTACACCTTC.

The V gene is TRBV27, the J gene TRBJ1-5; 7 nucleotides agree with TRBD1. Germline values: CDR1 MNHEY, CDR2 SMNVEV (reference sequence). The ends lost 4 bases at V and 0 bases at J; junction bases unmatched: 6. This CDR3 comprises 16 residues. CDR3 sequence (DNA): TGTGCCAGCAGTTGGAGGGGGCAAGATAGCAATCAGCCCCAGCATTTT. Protein sequence: CASSWRGQDSNQPQHF.

The gene calls are TRBV6-1 and TRBJ1-1; D remains ambiguous. The CDR3 is made up of 13 amino acids. The germline CDR1 and CDR2 sequences are MNHNS and SASEGT. V was shortened by 7 bases and J by 0 bases, with 9 bases between the two germline ends. CDR3 in DNA: TGTGCCAGCACGGTTAAAATGAACACTGAAGCTTTCTTT. Its protein is CASTVKMNTEAFF.

The chain is built from TRBV6-1 and TRBJ2-3; 7 nucleotides align to TRBD1. The trim removed 2 bases at V and 8 bases at J, leaving 4 bases unmatched. The CDR3 covers 13 residues. CDR1 and CDR2 (germline): MNHNS, SASEGT. The CDR3 DNA follows: TGTGCCAGCAGTGAAAAGACAGGGATTACGCAGTATTTT. It specifies CASSEKTGITQYF.

The genes are TRBV29-1 and TRBJ1-2, with 10 bases fitting TRBD1. The length of the CDR3 is 14 residues. J was trimmed by 12 bases and V by 0 bases; bases with no gene match: 10. Per the germline V gene, CDR1 is SQVTM and CDR2 is ANQGSEA. The CDR3 DNA follows: TGCAGCGTTGAAGAGCCGGGACAGGGGTTTTCGAACACCTTC. Translating gives CSVEEPGQGFSNTF.

The chain joins TRBV19 to TRBJ1-5, with D perhaps TRBD1 (5 bases). The V gene's germline CDR1 is LNHDA and CDR2 SQIVND (reference sequence). Deletions cut 1 base from V and 9 bases from J, with 16 bases between. The CDR3 loop spans 15 amino acids. The CDR3 reads CASSIGTRVQGPQHF. DNA of the CDR3: TGTGCCAGTAGTATAGGAACCAGGGTGCAAGGGCCCCAGCATTTT. Variable domain in full (rest from reference TRBV19 and TRBJ1-5): DGGITQSPKYLFRKEGQNVTLSCEQNLNHDAMYWYRQDPGQGLRLIYYSQIVNDFQKGDIAEGYSVSREKKESFPLTVTSAQKNPTAFYLCASSIGTRVQGPQHFGDGTRLSIL.

The rearrangement joins TRBV6-6 to TRBJ2-2, with unresolved D. This CDR3 has 13 amino acids. The germline gives CDR1 MNHNY, CDR2 SVGAGI (reference sequence). The germline V and J ends were trimmed by 6 bases and 4 bases, with 9 bases remaining between them. The CDR3 loop is CASRLTVTGELFF. CDR3 DNA: TGTGCCAGCAGGCTGACTGTCACCGGGGAGCTGTTTTTT.

The chain joins TRBV18 to TRBJ2-1; TRBD1 is a possible D gene (6 bases). The CDR3 contains 16 residues. Germline V lookup: CDR1 KGHSH, CDR2 LQKENI. V was trimmed by 3 bases and J by 0 bases, leaving 12 bases between them. The CDR3 loop is CASSPSLGGSYNEQFF. CDR3 sequence (DNA): TGTGCCAGCTCACCGAGTCTAGGGGGCTCCTACAATGAGCAGTTCTTC.

This chain uses TRBV28 with TRBJ2-7; D is undetermined. CDR1 and CDR2 from the germline V gene are MDHEN and SYDVKM. Trimming cost V 7 bases and J 3 bases, with 13 bases left between them. This CDR3 has 13 residues. CDR3 sequence: CASNDQSFYEQYF. CDR3 coding DNA: TGTGCCAGCAACGATCAGTCCTTCTACGAGCAGTACTTC.

The V call is TRBV9, the J call TRBJ2-5; no definite D call. From germline, CDR1 is SGDLS and CDR2 YYNGEE. Trimming took 0 bases from V and 4 from J, leaving 10 bases between them. CDR3 length: 14 amino acids. The CDR3 region has the DNA TGTGCCAGCAGCGTAGCTCCGGGCGGAGAGACCCAGTACTTC. Protein: CASSVAPGGETQYF.

V and J are TRBV14 and TRBJ1-3; D is unclear. V dropped 1 base and J dropped 7 bases, with 11 bases sitting between them. Per the germline V gene, CDR1 is SGHDN and CDR2 is FVKESK. CDR3 length equals 14 residues. CDR3 bases: TGTGCCAGCAGCCAAGGCCATCCTGTGAACACCATATATTTT. This codes for CASSQGHPVNTIYF.

The rearrangement uses TRBV5-1 and TRBJ2-5; D is unresolved. The CDR3 is 14 residues long. Trimming removed 5 bases at V and 1 base at J, with 12 bases between. Germline CDR1 SGHRS, CDR2 YFSETQ. CDR3 protein: CASSIVGSQETQYF. The CDR3 bases are TGCGCCAGCAGTATCGTGGGCAGCCAAGAGACCCAGTACTTC.

V and J are TRBV11-2 and TRBJ2-7; 8 bases are a match to TRBD2. From germline, CDR1 is SGHAT and CDR2 FQNNGV. The CDR3 is made up of 17 amino acids. J lost 4 bases, V lost 0 bases, and 11 bases had no gene match. The CDR3 DNA reads TGTGCCAGCAGCTTAGATCAGGGGACTAGACGGGAATACGAGCAGTACTTC. The encoded protein is CASSLDQGTRREYEQYF.

J is TRBJ1-2 and V is TRBV29-1, with D perhaps matching TRBD1 (5 bases). Germline V gene lookup returns CDR1 SQVTM and CDR2 ANQGSEA. V lost 2 bases and J 4 bases, leaving 14 bases between the germline ends. The CDR3 totals 14 residues. The CDR3 is CSVEFPGRSYGYTF. The CDR3 DNA reads as TGCAGCGTTGAATTTCCAGGGAGGTCCTATGGCTACACCTTC.

J is TRBJ2-1 and V is TRBV18; D gene uncertain. Per germline, CDR1 KGHSH and CDR2 LQKENI. V shed 2 bases and J shed 5 bases, with 16 bases lying between them. This CDR3 region has 16 residues. CDR3 residues: CASSPGQARFNNEQFF. The CDR3 bases are TGTGCCAGCTCACCAGGGCAGGCCAGATTCAACAATGAGCAGTTCTTC.

Concerning this clone itself: An end of the junction does not agree with germline; a read error may underlie this. The gene calls are TRBV28 and TRBJ2-7; 9 bases match TRBD1. Germline CDR1 and CDR2: MDHEN and SYDVKM. The CDR3 has 12 amino acids. Here the CDR3 reads CASSLGSWDRDF. The CDR3, as DNA: TGTGCCAGCAGTTTAGGGAGTTGGGACAGGGACTTC.

The V call is TRBV5-4, the J call TRBJ2-5; TRBD1 matches at 7 bases. The germline V gene encodes CDR1 SGHNT and CDR2 YYREEE (reference sequence). The CDR3 sequence is 14 residues long. Trimming removed 4 bases from V and 1 base from J; junction bases left unmatched: 4. Here the CDR3 reads CASSLNRGQETQYF. DNA of the CDR3: TGTGCCAGCAGCCTCAACAGGGGCCAAGAGACCCAGTACTTC.

Points on this clone: Other nucleotide sequences from this sample produce the same CDR3. The chain links TRBV29-1 to TRBJ2-7; 8 nucleotides line up with TRBD1. CDR3 size: 13 residues. Germline V gene lookup returns CDR1 SQVTM and CDR2 ANQGSEA. Unmatched junction bases numbered 3, after V lost 4 bases and J lost 1 base. Here the CDR3 DNA reads TGCAGCGTTGGACAGGGGCCGTCCTACGAGCAGTACTTC. Translated, it gives CSVGQGPSYEQYF.

The rearrangement links TRBV5-8 to TRBJ2-1; 13 positions match TRBD2. The CDR3 length is 17 residues. V dropped 3 bases and J dropped 6; count of bases not matched to a gene: 9. Germline V gene lookup returns CDR1 SGHTS and CDR2 YDEGEE. This chain's CDR3 is CASSWTGTSGIANEQFF. The CDR3 coding sequence is TGTGCCAGCAGCTGGACCGGGACTAGCGGGATTGCCAATGAGCAGTTCTTC.

The chain employs TRBV6-6 and TRBJ2-7, with TRBD1 matching 9 bases. CDR1 and CDR2 from the germline V gene are MNHNY and SVGAGI (reference sequence). This CDR3 has 16 residues. V shed 2 bases and J 4 bases; nucleotides not matched to a gene: 9. The CDR3 sequence is CASSYAYRDRVYEQYF. The CDR3 DNA reads as TGTGCCAGCAGTTACGCATACCGGGACAGGGTTTACGAGCAGTACTTC.